The clone carrying this T cell receptor (beta chain) has ten or more counts. The data are from a study of CD8 T cells in ankylosing spondylitis. The CDR3 runs to 12 residues. V dropped 10 bases and J dropped 14 bases, with 21 bases sitting between them. TCRdb processed the 5' RACE reads anew with MiXCR; each CDR3 protein has one entry. The data show about 200,000 distinct CDR3 sequences, 10% to 15% seen once. The receptor was isolated from a male donor with ankylosing spondylitis or in good health (not recorded which). The rearrangement links TRBV12-3 or TRBV12-4 to TRBJ2-1; D is undetermined. The sequencing input was blood, either unsorted or a sorted T cell fraction (not recorded which). For the CDR3, the DNA is TGTGCCACCTACCTGGGGTCCGGTGGGAAGTTCTTC. Translating it yields CATYLGSGGKFF.